The clone carrying this T cell receptor (beta chain) showed up just once. What it recognizes is unknown. Germline CDR1 SGHNT, CDR2 YYREEE (reference sequence). CDR3 size: 15 residues. V was clipped by 0 bases and J by 2 bases, with 11 bases between them. Assay: immunoSEQ multiplex PCR; the TCRdb copy retains only in-frame clones and omits some. This table holds around 450,000 clones, 89% found once. This sample is part of a study of Ad26.COV2.S vaccination and SARS-CoV-2 variants. About the research overall: The donor belonged to the COV1001 Ad26.COV2.S trial arm.

The treatment here: 19 received Ad26.COV2.S at low or high dose, single or two shots; 5 received placebo; per-sample allocation not given. Samples were taken on day 63 after the first vaccine or placebo injection. Wuhan-strain spike was delivered by a replication-incompetent Ad26 vector. General study findings and limits: The study found higher spike-specific TCR breadth in vaccine than placebo recipients.

Sequences were derived from peripheral blood, sampled in a trial of Ad26.COV2.S vaccine versus placebo. The receptor was isolated from a person between 18 and 65 years old who received the Ad26.COV2.S COVID-19 vaccine or a placebo. This chain uses TRBV5-4 with TRBJ2-5, with a tentative D call TRBD2 (5 bases). As DNA, the CDR3 is TGTGCCAGCAGCTTGGAGCGGAGCCTTCAAGAGACCCAGTACTTC. This codes for CASSLERSLQETQYF.